A single sample gave rise to the 17 T cell receptor beta chains below, sequenced in a study of Graves' ophthalmopathy and Graves' hyperthyroidism. RNA transcripts were the source from which TCR beta CDR3 regions were amplified. Scientists carried out first-round RT-PCR using HTBI primers and then a second-round multiplex PCR. TCRdb used MiXCR to reprocess the multiplex PCR reads, holding one entry per CDR3 protein. The sample consists of under 60,000 distinct CDR3 sequences, roughly half of them appearing once. The source material was peripheral blood. These receptors came from an adult woman with Graves' ophthalmopathy.

Worth noting for this clonotype: A read error may produce the germline difference seen at one junction end. CDR3: CSARGPGRLESPSTYEQHF. The CDR3, as DNA: TGCAGTGCTAGAGGTCCCGGGAGACTAGAGTCCCCTAGTACTTACGAGCAGCACTTC. The chain joins TRBV20-1 to TRBJ2-7; TRBD2 is a possible D gene (6 bases). The V gene's germline CDR1 is DFQATT and CDR2 SNEGSKA (reference sequence). The CDR3 consists of 19 residues.

About this clonotype: An end of the junction differs from the germline gene, which may be a read error. This chain links TRBV20-1 with TRBJ2-7; 8 nucleotides match TRBD2. This CDR3 has 16 amino acids. Germline V gene sequence: CDR1 DFQATT, CDR2 SNEGSKA (reference sequence). The CDR3 loop is CSAKDSLAVPSYERCF. CDR3 DNA sequence: TGCAGTGCTAAAGATTCACTAGCGGTCCCCTCCTACGAGCGGTGCTTC.

V is TRBV6-1 and J is TRBJ1-1; D possibly corresponds to TRBD1 (5 bases). CDR3 length: 14 amino acids. Trimming removed 6 bases at V and 4 bases at J, with 15 bases between. Germline CDR1 is MNHNS and CDR2 is SASEGT. This CDR3 reads CASRGLAASTEAFF. The CDR3 bases are TGTGCCAGCAGGGGACTAGCCGCTAGCACTGAAGCTTTCTTT.

This clonotype came up many times. Just one base apart from a much larger clone, this may be a read error. The chain joins TRBV7-2 to TRBJ2-7; the match to TRBD2 covers 8 bases. The CDR3 is made up of 12 amino acids. Germline V gene data show CDR1 as SGHTA and CDR2 as FQGNSA. The CDR3 DNA is TGTGCCAGCAGCTTAGTGACTAGCGAGCAGTGCTTC. It specifies CASSLVTSEQCF.

The genes are TRBV7-9 and TRBJ1-1; a possible D gene is TRBD1 (5 bases). Trimming took off 5 bases at V and 1 base at J, with 8 bases between the two ends. The CDR3 extends over 13 amino acids. Germline V gene data show CDR1 as SEHNR and CDR2 as FQNEAQ (reference sequence). CDR3 in DNA: TGTGCCAGCAGCAGACAGCCGAACACTGAAGCTTTCTTT. It translates to CASSRQPNTEAFF.

The chain employs TRBV4-2 and TRBJ1-5; D remains ambiguous. Per the germline V gene, CDR1 is LGHNA and CDR2 is YNFKEQ. V was clipped by 1 base and J by 4 bases, with 5 bases between them. The CDR3 sequence is 13 residues long. The CDR3: CASSQGGNQPQHF. As DNA, the CDR3 is TGTGCCAGCAGCCAAGGGGGTAATCAGCCCCAGCATTTT.

This clonotype was counted at least ten times. The chain employs TRBV5-1 and TRBJ1-2; 7 bases match TRBD1. The V gene end was trimmed by 0 bases and the J gene end by 8 bases; junction bases not matched to a gene: 7. The length of the CDR3 is 14 residues. CDR1 and CDR2 from the germline V gene are SGHRS and YFSETQ. CDR3 coding DNA: TGCGCCAGCAGCTTGGAACTCCCAGGGGGAGGCTACACCTTC. Translation gives CASSLELPGGGYTF. The entire variable domain, with the rest obtained from reference TRBV5-1 and TRBJ1-2, is as follows: KAGVTQTPRYLIKTRGQQVTLSCSPISGHRSVSWYQQTPGQGLQFLFEYFSETQRNKGNFPGRFSGRQFSNSRSEMNVSTLELGDSALYLCASSLELPGGGYTFGSGTRLTVV.

The table lists this clonotype with many counts. The rearrangement links TRBV9 to TRBJ2-3; maybe TRBD2 (7 bases). The V gene lost 4 bases and the J gene lost 0 bases, with 12 bases spanning the gap. The CDR3 consists of 15 residues. Germline loops: CDR1 SGDLS, CDR2 YYNGEE. CDR3 DNA sequence: TGTGCCAGCAGCAGGGGGGGATTCAGCACAGATACGCAGTATTTT. Translated, it gives CASSRGGFSTDTQYF.

V and J are TRBV24-1 and TRBJ1-2; no reliable D call. CDR3 length: 13 residues. V lost 4 bases and J 7 bases, leaving 12 bases between the germline ends. The V gene's germline CDR1 is KGHDR and CDR2 SFDVKD. CDR3 nucleotide sequence: TGTGCCACCAGTGAGTCGGGGTTCGCTGGCTACACCTTC. Translating it yields CATSESGFAGYTF.

This clonotype is categorized as medium-sized. This chain connects TRBV15 to TRBJ1-6; D possibly corresponds to TRBD1 (5 bases). Trimming pared 0 bases from V and 9 bases from J, leaving 15 bases between. The CDR3 extends over 16 amino acids. The germline V gene encodes CDR1 LNHNV and CDR2 YYDKDF (reference sequence). The CDR3 loop is CATSRDPQGSSSPLHF. In nucleotides, the CDR3 is TGTGCCACCAGCAGAGACCCTCAGGGATCGAGTTCACCCCTCCACTTT.

The chain has TRBV2 and TRBJ2-5, with unresolved D. CDR1 and CDR2 (germline): SNHLY, FYNNEI. Between the trimmed V and J ends, which lost 4 bases and 2 bases, there was a span of 8 bases. This CDR3 spans 13 amino acids. The CDR3 region has the DNA TGTGCCAGCAGTGGCCAGCGTCAAGAGACCCAGTACTTC. Protein product: CASSGQRQETQYF. Looking up the rest from reference TRBV2 and TRBJ2-5 gives the full variable domain: EPEVTQTPSHQVTQMGQEVILRCVPISNHLYFYWYRQILGQKVEFLVSFYNNEISEKSEIFDDQFSVERPDGSNFTLKIRSTKLEDSAMYFCASSGQRQETQYFGPGTRLLVL.

This clonotype was detected only a few times. The gene calls are TRBV7-6 and TRBJ2-3, with D maybe TRBD2 (5 bases). The germline V gene encodes CDR1 SGHVS and CDR2 FNYEAQ. V lost 6 bases to trimming and J lost 2 bases, with 15 bases between them. CDR3 length equals 15 residues. The CDR3: CASRLDSSYTDTQYF. CDR3 DNA: TGTGCCAGCAGACTAGACTCATCGTACACAGATACGCAGTATTTT.

This clonotype was detected a few times. The chain joins TRBV20-1 to TRBJ2-7; D gene uncertain. V was pared by 0 bases and J by 3 bases, with 9 bases between. The CDR3 runs to 13 residues. The germline gives CDR1 DFQATT, CDR2 SNEGSKA (reference sequence). The CDR3 nucleotides are TGCAGTGCTAGAGATCGAAGGGACTACGAGCAGTACTTC. This sequence encodes CSARDRRDYEQYF.

This clonotype is classed as medium-sized. The V gene is TRBV10-3, the J gene TRBJ2-3; TRBD2 aligns across 13 bases. V shed 7 bases, J shed 9 bases, and the junction held 7 bases outside the gene matches. From germline, CDR1 is ENHRY and CDR2 SYGVKD. This CDR3 has 14 residues. The CDR3 DNA is TGTGCCATCACTGATGGACTAGCGGGAGACACGCAGTATTTT. Protein product: CAITDGLAGDTQYF.

The CDR3, as DNA: TGCAGTGCTAGAGATTCGGCAGGGGGCTTAAGCAATCAGCCCCAGCATTTT. Translation gives CSARDSAGGLSNQPQHF. The J gene is TRBJ1-5, the V gene TRBV20-1; 8 bases match TRBD1. With 0 bases clipped from V and 1 base from J, the junction kept 8 bases outside the gene matches. The germline gives CDR1 DFQATT, CDR2 SNEGSKA (reference sequence). The CDR3 length is 17 residues.

This clonotype was seen many times. V gene TRBV28 combines with J gene TRBJ2-2; perhaps D is TRBD1 or TRBD2 (6 bases each). Germline values: CDR1 MDHEN, CDR2 SYDVKM. The germline V and J ends were trimmed by 6 bases and 1 base, with 12 bases remaining between them. The CDR3 is 15 amino acids. For the CDR3, the DNA is TGTGCCAGCAGGCTCGGGGGCGGGAACACCGGGGAGCTGTTTTTT. This codes for CASRLGGGNTGELFF.

This clonotype was detected only once. No conserved phenylalanine or tryptophan ends this CDR3, so it is likely a read error. The J gene is TRBJ2-3, the V gene TRBV6-2 or TRBV6-3; 10 positions match TRBD2. V trimming: 8 bases; J trimming: 1 base; junction bases outside the gene matches: 3. The CDR3 is made up of 14 amino acids. The V gene's germline CDR1 is MNHEY and CDR2 SVGEGT. The CDR3 sequence is CASVGLAGTDTQYI. As DNA, the CDR3 is TGTGCCAGCGTTGGACTAGCGGGCACAGATACGCAGTATATT.